The sequence of this T cell receptor beta chain was determined in a study of identical twins. Study results and limitations: Out-of-frame alpha sequences shared by twins showed excess low generation probability. It was out-of-frame TCR alpha sharing in monozygotic twins that models underestimated.

MiXCR was run by TCRdb on the 5' RACE reads, yielding one entry per CDR3 protein. The table has around 280,000 distinct CDR3 sequences, roughly 8.6% seen once. This clonotype was seen at least ten times. Antigen unknown. V was trimmed by 4 bases and J by 2 bases, leaving 16 bases between them. Germline values: CDR1 SGDLS, CDR2 YYNGEE. The CDR3 extends over 16 amino acids. Each donor (without exception) was a healthy Caucasian. The same sample was also used in a study of yellow fever vaccine responses in identical twins. That paper notes: Vaccine T cell responses of twins reportedly seemed partly convergent and partly personalized.

The specimen was memory (CD45RO+) T cells sorted from blood. The chain links TRBV9 to TRBJ2-1, with D hard to call. The TCR was taken from a woman aged 18-30 years in good health. The chain's CDR3 is CASSFTKATTYNEQFF. In DNA form, the CDR3 reads TGTGCCAGCAGCTTCACTAAGGCTACGACCTACAATGAGCAGTTCTTC.